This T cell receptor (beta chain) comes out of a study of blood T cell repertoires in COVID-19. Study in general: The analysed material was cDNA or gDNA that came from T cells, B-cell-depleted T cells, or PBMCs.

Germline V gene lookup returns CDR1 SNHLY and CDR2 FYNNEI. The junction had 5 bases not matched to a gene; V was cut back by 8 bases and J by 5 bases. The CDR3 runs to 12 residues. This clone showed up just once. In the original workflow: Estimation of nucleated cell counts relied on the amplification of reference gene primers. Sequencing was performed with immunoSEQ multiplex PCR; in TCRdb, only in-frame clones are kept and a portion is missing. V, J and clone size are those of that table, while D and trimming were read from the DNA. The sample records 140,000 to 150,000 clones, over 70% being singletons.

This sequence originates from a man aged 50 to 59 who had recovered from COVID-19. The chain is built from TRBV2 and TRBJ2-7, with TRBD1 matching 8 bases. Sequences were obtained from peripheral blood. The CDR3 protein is CASWTGFDEQYF. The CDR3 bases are TGTGCCAGCTGGACAGGGTTCGACGAGCAGTACTTC.